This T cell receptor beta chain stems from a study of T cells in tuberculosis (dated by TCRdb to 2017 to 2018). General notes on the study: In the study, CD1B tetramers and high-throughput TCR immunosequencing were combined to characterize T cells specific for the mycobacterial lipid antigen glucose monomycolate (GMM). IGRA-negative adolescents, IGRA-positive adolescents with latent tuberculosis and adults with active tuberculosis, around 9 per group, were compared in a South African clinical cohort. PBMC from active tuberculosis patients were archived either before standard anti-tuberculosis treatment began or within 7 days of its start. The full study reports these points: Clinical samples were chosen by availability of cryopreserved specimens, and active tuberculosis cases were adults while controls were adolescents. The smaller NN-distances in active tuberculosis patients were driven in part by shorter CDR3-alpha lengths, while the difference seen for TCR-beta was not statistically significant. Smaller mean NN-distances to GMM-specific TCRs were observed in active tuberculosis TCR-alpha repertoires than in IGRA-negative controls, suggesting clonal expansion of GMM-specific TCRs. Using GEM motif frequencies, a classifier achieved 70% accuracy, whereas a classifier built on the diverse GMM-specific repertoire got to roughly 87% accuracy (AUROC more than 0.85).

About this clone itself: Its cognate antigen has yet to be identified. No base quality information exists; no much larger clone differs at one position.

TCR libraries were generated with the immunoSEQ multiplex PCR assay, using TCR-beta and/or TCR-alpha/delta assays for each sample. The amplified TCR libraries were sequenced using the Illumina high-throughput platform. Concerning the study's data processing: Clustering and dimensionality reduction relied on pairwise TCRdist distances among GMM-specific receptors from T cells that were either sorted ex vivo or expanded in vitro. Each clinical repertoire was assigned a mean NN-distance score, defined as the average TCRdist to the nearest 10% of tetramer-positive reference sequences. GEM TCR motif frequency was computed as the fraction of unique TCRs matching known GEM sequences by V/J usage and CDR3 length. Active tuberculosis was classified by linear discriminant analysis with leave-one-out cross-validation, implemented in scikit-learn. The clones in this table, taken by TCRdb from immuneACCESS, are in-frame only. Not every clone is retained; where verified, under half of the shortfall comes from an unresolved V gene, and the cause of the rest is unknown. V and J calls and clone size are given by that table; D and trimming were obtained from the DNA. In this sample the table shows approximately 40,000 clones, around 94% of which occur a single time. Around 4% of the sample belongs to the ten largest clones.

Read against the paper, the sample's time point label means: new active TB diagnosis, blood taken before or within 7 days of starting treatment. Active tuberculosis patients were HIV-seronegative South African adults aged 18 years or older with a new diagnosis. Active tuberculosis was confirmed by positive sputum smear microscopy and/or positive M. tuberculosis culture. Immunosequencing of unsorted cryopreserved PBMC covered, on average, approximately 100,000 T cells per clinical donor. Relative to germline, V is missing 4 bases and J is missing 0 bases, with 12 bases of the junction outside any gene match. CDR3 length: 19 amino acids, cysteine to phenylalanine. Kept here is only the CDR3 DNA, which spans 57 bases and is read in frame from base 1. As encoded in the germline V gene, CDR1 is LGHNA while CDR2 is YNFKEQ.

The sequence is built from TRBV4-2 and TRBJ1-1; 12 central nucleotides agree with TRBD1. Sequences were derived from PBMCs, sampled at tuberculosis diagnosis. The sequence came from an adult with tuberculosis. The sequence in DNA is TGTGCCAGCAGCCCCGGGACAGGGGGCGCCAGGGGGATGAACACTGAAGCTTTCTTT. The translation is CASSPGTGGARGMNTEAFF.